This T cell receptor (beta chain) was retrieved from a study of shared clonotypes between healthy human individuals. Per the authors' pipeline: ImmunoSEQ supplied junction-only sequences lacking quality scores, so filtering was different. Clones were read by immunoSEQ multiplex PCR, and TCRdb kept only the in-frame ones, dropping some. The V and J calls and clone size were taken over from that table, and D and trimming were inferred from the DNA. In the table there are about 650,000 clones, about 95% of which are singletons. Naive CD8 cells comprised CD45RO-negative, CCR7-positively selected cells, excluding terminally differentiated effector memory CD45RA+ cells. Unmatched junction bases numbered 3, after V lost 2 bases and J lost 6 bases. The CDR3 is 14 amino acids. CDR1 and CDR2 from the germline V gene are MNHEY and SMNVEV (reference sequence).

The sequencing input was naive CD8+ T cells sorted from blood. The chain is built from TRBV27 and TRBJ2-7; 11 bases align to TRBD1. This clonotype was obtained from a woman in her 30s in good health. DNA of the CDR3: TGTGCCAGCAGTTTAAGGACAGGGGGCAGCGAGCAGTACTTC. Translating it yields CASSLRTGGSEQYF.